The 7 T cell receptor beta chains in this list originate from one sample, sequenced in a study of blood T cell repertoires in COVID-19. Some clones are missing from TCRdb's copy, which holds only in-frame ones; the method was immunoSEQ multiplex PCR. The sample carries about 240,000 clones, roughly four fifths recorded once. Sequencing used peripheral blood. Every receptor here comes from a woman aged 55-69 years with active or convalescent COVID-19.

The chain employs TRBV7-8 and TRBJ1-2; TRBD1 agrees at 9 bases. Unmatched junction bases numbered 0, after V lost 3 bases and J lost 1 base. The CDR3 spans 14 residues. Per the germline V gene, CDR1 is SGHVS and CDR2 is FQNEAQ. In nucleotides, the CDR3 is TGTGCCAGCAGCTTGGGACAGGGTAACTATGGCTACACCTTC. Translating gives CASSLGQGNYGYTF.

The chain recombines TRBV9 with TRBJ1-1; 7 bases agree with TRBD1. Unmatched junction bases numbered 7, after V lost 4 bases and J lost 1 base. Germline V CDR1 and CDR2: SGDLS, YYNGEE. This CDR3 is 15 amino acids long. The CDR3: CASSPTGTANTEAFF. The CDR3 DNA sequence: TGTGCCAGCAGCCCAACCGGGACAGCGAACACTGAAGCTTTCTTT.

The chain combines TRBV15 with TRBJ1-2; 11 bases match TRBD1. The CDR3 extends over 15 amino acids. V shed 5 bases, J shed 3 bases, and the junction held 5 bases outside the gene matches. Per the germline V gene, CDR1 is LNHNV and CDR2 is YYDKDF (reference sequence). The CDR3 sequence is CATSDRDRGYYGYTF. The CDR3 coding sequence is TGTGCCACCAGCGACCGGGACAGGGGGTACTATGGCTACACCTTC.

The V and J genes are TRBV7-3 and TRBJ1-1; TRBD1 is a possible D gene (6 bases). Germline V gene sequence: CDR1 SGHTA, CDR2 FQGTGA. The CDR3 spans 13 residues. The ends were cut back, 8 bases at V and 10 bases at J, with 20 bases in the middle. This CDR3 is CASEGQKGMGAFF. CDR3 bases: TGTGCCAGCGAAGGACAGAAGGGTATGGGAGCTTTCTTT.

The genes are TRBV12-5 and TRBJ2-2; 10 nucleotides line up with TRBD2. With V trimmed by 0 bases and J by 6 bases, 1 base remained unmatched. The CDR3 is 15 residues long. CDR1 and CDR2 (germline): LGHNT, FRNRAP. The CDR3 protein is CASGLVLAGAGELFF. CDR3 nucleotide sequence: TGTGCTAGTGGTTTGGTGCTAGCGGGGGCCGGGGAGCTGTTTTTT. Full variable domain (outside the CDR3, taken from reference TRBV12-5 and TRBJ2-2): DARVTQTPRHKVTEMGQEVTMRCQPILGHNTVFWYRQTMMQGLELLAYFRNRAPLDDSGMPKDRFSAEMPDATLATLKIQPSEPRDSAVYFCASGLVLAGAGELFFGEGSRLTVL.

The chain uses TRBV11-2 and TRBJ1-4, with D uncertain. Germline CDR1 is SGHAT and CDR2 is FQNNGV. CDR3 size: 14 residues. V shed 3 bases and J shed 8 bases, with 13 bases lying between them. The CDR3 nucleotides read TGTGCCAGCAGCTTCGGGTTTGCTTGGGAAAAACTGTTTTTT. This gives the protein CASSFGFAWEKLFF.

In the case of this clone: The sample contains more than one DNA sequence encoding this CDR3. The CDR3 sequence is CASSKNTEAFF. CDR3 DNA: TGTGCCAGCAGCAAGAACACTGAAGCTTTCTTT. This chain joins TRBV6-5 and TRBJ1-1; D unresolved. The CDR3 length is 11 residues. V gave up 6 bases and J gave up 1 base, with 3 bases separating them. Germline CDR1 is MNHEY and CDR2 is SVGAGI.